This T cell receptor (beta chain) is drawn from a study of blood T cell repertoires in COVID-19. After removal of 0 bases from V and 8 bases from J, the junction contained 10 bases not matched to a gene. The germline CDR1 and CDR2 sequences are KGHSH and LQKENI. The CDR3 has 17 residues. Methods used by the authors: Estimates of nucleated cell counts were drawn from the amplification of reference gene primers. The repertoire was sequenced with immunoSEQ multiplex PCR; TCRdb's copy has only in-frame clones and lacks some. That table supplies the V and J calls and clone size; D and trimming were determined from the DNA. The sample carries around 100,000 clones, roughly 79% recorded once.

Sequenced material: peripheral blood. V gene TRBV18 combines with J gene TRBJ2-1, with TRBD1 matching over 10 bases. This receptor was obtained from a man aged 80 or over with COVID-19, enrolled during active disease. The CDR3: CASSPPWGTGDIDEQFF. The DNA of the CDR3 is TGTGCCAGCTCACCACCCTGGGGGACAGGGGATATAGATGAGCAGTTCTTC.